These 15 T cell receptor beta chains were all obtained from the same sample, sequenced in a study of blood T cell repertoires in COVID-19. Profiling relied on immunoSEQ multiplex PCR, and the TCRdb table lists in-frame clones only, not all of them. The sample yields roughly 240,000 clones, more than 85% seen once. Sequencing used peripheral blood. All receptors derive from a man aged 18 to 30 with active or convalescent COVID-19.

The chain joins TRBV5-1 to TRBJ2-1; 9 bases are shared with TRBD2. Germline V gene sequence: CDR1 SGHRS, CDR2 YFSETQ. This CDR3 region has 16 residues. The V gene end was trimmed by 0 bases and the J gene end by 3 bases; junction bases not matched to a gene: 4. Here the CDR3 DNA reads TGCGCCAGCAGCTTGGATTCTAGCGGGAACTACAATGAGCAGTTCTTC. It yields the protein CASSLDSSGNYNEQFF.

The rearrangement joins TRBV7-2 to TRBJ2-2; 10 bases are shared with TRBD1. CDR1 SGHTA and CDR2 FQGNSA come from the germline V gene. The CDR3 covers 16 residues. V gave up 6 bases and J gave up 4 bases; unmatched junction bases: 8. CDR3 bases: TGTGCCAGCAGACACCGGGACAGGGGTGGCACCGGGGAGCTGTTTTTT. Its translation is CASRHRDRGGTGELFF.

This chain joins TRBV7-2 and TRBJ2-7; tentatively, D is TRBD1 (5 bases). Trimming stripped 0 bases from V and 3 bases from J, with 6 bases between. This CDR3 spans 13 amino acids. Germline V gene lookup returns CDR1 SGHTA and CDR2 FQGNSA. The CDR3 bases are TGTGCCAGCAGCTTAGCAGGGGTCTACGAGCAGTACTTC. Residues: CASSLAGVYEQYF.

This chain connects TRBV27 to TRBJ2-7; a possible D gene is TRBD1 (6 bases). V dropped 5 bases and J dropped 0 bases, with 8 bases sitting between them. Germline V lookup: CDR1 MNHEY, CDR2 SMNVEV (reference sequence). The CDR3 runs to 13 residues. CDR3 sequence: CASSMGASYEQYF. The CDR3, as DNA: TGTGCCAGCAGTATGGGGGCCTCCTACGAGCAGTACTTC.

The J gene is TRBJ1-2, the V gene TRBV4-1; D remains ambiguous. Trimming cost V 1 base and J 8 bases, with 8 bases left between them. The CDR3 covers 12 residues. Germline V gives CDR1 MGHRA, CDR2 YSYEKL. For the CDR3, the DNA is TGCGCCAGCAGCCAAGCCTCTGTGGGCTACACCTTC. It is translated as CASSQASVGYTF.

The CDR3 coding sequence is TGTGCTAGTGAAACTAGCGGGACCCAAGAGACCCAGTACTTC. Encoded protein: CASETSGTQETQYF. The rearrangement uses TRBV12-5 and TRBJ2-5; 10 nucleotides agree with TRBD2. Germline V gene sequence: CDR1 LGHNT, CDR2 FRNRAP. The CDR3 runs 14 residues. Trimming cost V 7 bases and J 1 base; bases outside gene matches: 3.

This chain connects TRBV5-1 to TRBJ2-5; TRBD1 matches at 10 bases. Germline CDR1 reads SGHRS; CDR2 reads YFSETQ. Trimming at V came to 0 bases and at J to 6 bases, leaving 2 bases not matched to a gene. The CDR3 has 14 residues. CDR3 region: CASSLGQGAQTQYF. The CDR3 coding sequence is TGCGCCAGCAGCTTGGGACAGGGGGCGCAGACCCAGTACTTC.

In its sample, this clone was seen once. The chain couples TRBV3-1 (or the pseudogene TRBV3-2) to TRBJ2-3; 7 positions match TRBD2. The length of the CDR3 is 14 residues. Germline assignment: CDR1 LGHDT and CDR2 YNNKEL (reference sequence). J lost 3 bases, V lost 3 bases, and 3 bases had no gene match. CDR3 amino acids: CASSHSGGTDTQYF. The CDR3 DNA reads TGTGCCAGCAGCCATTCGGGGGGAACAGATACGCAGTATTTT.

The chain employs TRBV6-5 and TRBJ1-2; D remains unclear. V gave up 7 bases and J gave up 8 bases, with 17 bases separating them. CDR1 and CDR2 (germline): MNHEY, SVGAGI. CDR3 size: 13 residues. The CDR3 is CASTGIVRMGYTF. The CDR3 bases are TGTGCCAGCACCGGGATCGTAAGGATGGGCTACACCTTC.

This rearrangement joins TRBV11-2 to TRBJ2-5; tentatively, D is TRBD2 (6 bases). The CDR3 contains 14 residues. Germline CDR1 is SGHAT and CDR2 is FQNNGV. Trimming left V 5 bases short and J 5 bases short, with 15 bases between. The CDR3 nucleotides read TGTGCCAGCAGCCAGGACGCTGCGGGGGAGACCCAGTACTTC. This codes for CASSQDAAGETQYF.

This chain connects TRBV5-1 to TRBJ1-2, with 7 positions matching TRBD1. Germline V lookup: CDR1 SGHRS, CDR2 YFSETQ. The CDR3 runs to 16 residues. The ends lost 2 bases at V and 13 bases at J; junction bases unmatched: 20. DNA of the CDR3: TGCGCCAGCAGCTTACAGGGGAGGTCCGGTGGGCGGCTACTCACCTTC. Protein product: CASSLQGRSGGRLLTF.

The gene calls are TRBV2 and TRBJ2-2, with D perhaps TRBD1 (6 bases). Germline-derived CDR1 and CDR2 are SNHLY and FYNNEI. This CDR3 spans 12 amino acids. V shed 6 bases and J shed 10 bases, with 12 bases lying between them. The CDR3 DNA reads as TGTGCCAGCAGCCCGACAGGTTTGGAGCTGTTTTTT. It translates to CASSPTGLELFF.

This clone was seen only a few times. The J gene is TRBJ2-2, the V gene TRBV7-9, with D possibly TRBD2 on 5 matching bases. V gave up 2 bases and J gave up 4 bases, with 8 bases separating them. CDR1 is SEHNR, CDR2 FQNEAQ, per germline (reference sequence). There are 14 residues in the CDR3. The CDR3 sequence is CASSLPTTTGELFF. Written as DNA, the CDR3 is TGTGCCAGCAGCTTACCGACTACCACCGGGGAGCTGTTTTTT.

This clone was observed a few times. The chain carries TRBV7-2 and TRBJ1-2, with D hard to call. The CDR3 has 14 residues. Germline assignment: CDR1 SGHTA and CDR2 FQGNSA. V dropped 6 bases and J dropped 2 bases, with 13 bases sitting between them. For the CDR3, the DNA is TGTGCCAGCAGTAAAAGTACCACAAACTATGGCTACACCTTC. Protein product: CASSKSTTNYGYTF.

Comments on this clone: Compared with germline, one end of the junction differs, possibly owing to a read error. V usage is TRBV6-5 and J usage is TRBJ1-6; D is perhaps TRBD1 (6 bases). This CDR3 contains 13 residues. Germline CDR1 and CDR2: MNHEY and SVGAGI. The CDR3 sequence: CATSRTRGSPLHF. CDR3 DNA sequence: TGTGCCACCAGTAGGACGAGGGGGTCACCCCTCCACTTT.